The subject of this entry is one TCR beta chain. The CDR3 runs 14 residues. The germline V and J ends were trimmed by 6 bases and 8 bases, with 20 bases remaining between them. Germline CDR1 is SGDLS and CDR2 is YYNGEE. The sample belongs to a study of control samples from healthy donors and cancer patients. Profiled with immunoSEQ multiplex PCR; TCRdb holds only in-frame clones, not every one. In the table there are around 57,000 clones, around 93% of which are singletons. The chain combines TRBV9 with TRBJ1-2; possibly TRBD1 for D (6 bases). Sequenced: PBMCs. The sequence derives from a man aged 25 to 45 with colorectal cancer. CDR3 amino acids: CASTLGGGTEGYTF. The DNA for the CDR3 is TGTGCCAGCACCCTAGGGGGGGGTACGGAAGGCTACACCTTC.